The next 20 T cell receptor beta chains were all read from a single sample in a study. TCRdb ran MiXCR on the RT-PCR reads and lists one entry per CDR3 protein. The sample comprises almost 700,000 distinct CDR3 sequences, 13% to 15% of which are singletons, and roughly 3.6% rests with the top ten. What was sequenced was memory CD4+ T cells from blood. The receptors derive from a female donor in good health, serving as a healthy control.

This clonotype was observed a handful of times. The chain has TRBV20-1 and TRBJ1-5; a weak D match, TRBD1 (5 bases). The CDR3 covers 13 residues. V lost 3 bases and J 3 bases, leaving 9 bases between the germline ends. Germline loops: CDR1 DFQATT, CDR2 SNEGSKA (reference sequence). Here the CDR3 DNA reads TGCAGTGCTAGCCAGACAGCCAATCAGCCCCAGCATTTT. Protein: CSASQTANQPQHF.

Many counts were recorded for this clonotype. The V and J genes are TRBV12-3 or TRBV12-4 and TRBJ2-3; TRBD1 is a possible D gene (6 bases). This CDR3 spans 15 amino acids. The ends were cut back, 7 bases at V and 2 bases at J, with 16 bases in the middle. The CDR3 region is CASTPGSGHTDTQYF. CDR3 nucleotide sequence: TGTGCCAGCACCCCAGGATCGGGACACACAGATACGCAGTATTTT.

This clonotype was seen a handful of times. The genes are TRBV6-2 or TRBV6-3 and TRBJ1-5; TRBD1 agrees at 7 bases. Looked up from germline, CDR1 is MNHEY and CDR2 is SVGEGT. CDR3 size: 14 residues. With V trimmed by 6 bases and J by 2 bases, 4 bases remained unmatched. CDR3 in amino acids: CASSRQGGNQPQHF. The CDR3 DNA is TGTGCCAGCAGCAGACAGGGCGGCAATCAGCCCCAGCATTTT.

The sample holds many counts of this clonotype. V usage is TRBV7-2 and J usage is TRBJ2-4, with TRBD2 matching 7 bases. This CDR3 has 13 amino acids. Trimming took 5 bases from V and 10 from J; bases not matched to a gene: 8. Germline V gene sequence: CDR1 SGHTA, CDR2 FQGNSA. The CDR3 loop reads CASSPRLAGIQYF. CDR3 nucleotides: TGTGCCAGCAGCCCGAGACTAGCTGGTATTCAGTACTTC.

This clonotype turned up a few times. The chain uses TRBV5-1 and TRBJ2-5; no reliable D call. Germline assignment: CDR1 SGHRS and CDR2 YFSETQ. The CDR3 is made up of 13 amino acids. The V and J ends lost 1 base and 5 bases respectively, with 9 bases between them. Written as DNA, the CDR3 is TGCGCCAGCAGCTTGCCCCCTCCGGAGACCCAGTACTTC. This sequence encodes CASSLPPPETQYF.

The chain links TRBV5-1 to TRBJ1-1; D is unresolved. The germline V and J ends were trimmed by 1 base and 1 base, with 8 bases remaining between them. CDR1 and CDR2 (germline): SGHRS, YFSETQ. This CDR3 is built from 14 residues. The CDR3 coding sequence is TGCGCCAGCAGCTTGTGGGCGGGGAACACTGAAGCTTTCTTT. Translated, it gives CASSLWAGNTEAFF.

This clonotype was seen a handful of times. The DNA for the CDR3 is TGTGCCAGCAGTTACCAGGGAGGCCTCCGCGACGAGCAGTACTTC. Amino acids: CASSYQGGLRDEQYF. The rearrangement uses TRBV6-2 or TRBV6-3 and TRBJ2-7, with D possibly being TRBD2 (6 bases). The CDR3 is 15 residues long. V lost 2 bases and J 5 bases, leaving 16 bases between the germline ends. Germline V CDR1 and CDR2: MNHEY, SVGEGT.

Concerning this clonotype: The junction departs from the called germline gene at one end, perhaps through a read error. The chain couples TRBV20-1 to TRBJ1-3; the D is unclear. This CDR3 has 15 amino acids. Per the germline V gene, CDR1 is DFQATT and CDR2 is SNEGSKA (reference sequence). CDR3 nucleotide sequence: TGCAGTGTAGGAAACGGAGGATTCTCTAGAAACACCATATATTTT. Translated: CSVGNGGFSRNTIYF.

A few counts support this clonotype. This rearrangement joins TRBV3-1 to TRBJ2-7, with 8 bases matching TRBD2. This CDR3 region has 15 residues. Looked up from germline, CDR1 is LGHDT and CDR2 is YNNKEL (reference sequence). The V segment lost 2 bases and the J segment 5 bases; nucleotides outside the gene matches: 8. CDR3 nucleotides: TGTGCCAGCAGCCAAACCCGACTAGCGATCGACGAGCAGTACTTC. Translation: CASSQTRLAIDEQYF.

This clonotype was detected a few times. The DNA for the CDR3 is TGTGCCAGCAGCTTAGCCCCCCCCGGGGACACAGATACGCAGTATTTT. This codes for CASSLAPPGDTDTQYF. This chain joins TRBV7-9 and TRBJ2-3, with D perhaps TRBD2 (5 bases). The CDR3 length is 16 residues. The germline V gene encodes CDR1 SEHNR and CDR2 FQNEAQ (reference sequence). Between the trimmed V and J ends, which lost 0 bases and 2 bases, there was a span of 12 bases.

J is TRBJ2-1 and V is TRBV12-3 or TRBV12-4, with 11 bases matching TRBD2. The CDR3 contains 13 residues. V gave up 6 bases and J gave up 7 bases; unmatched junction bases: 2. CDR3 region: CASSSSGRNEQFF. The CDR3 nucleotides read TGTGCCAGCAGCTCTAGCGGGAGGAATGAGCAGTTCTTC.

This clonotype was counted a few times. The gene calls are TRBV7-2 and TRBJ2-1; 10 bases agree with TRBD1. This CDR3 is built from 17 residues. Trimming at V came to 5 bases and at J to 5 bases, leaving 12 bases not matched to a gene. Germline CDR1 and CDR2: SGHTA and FQGNSA. CDR3 nucleotide sequence: TGTGCCAGCAGCCCCCAGGTCGGGACAGGGGTCAACAATGAGCAGTTCTTC. It encodes CASSPQVGTGVNNEQFF.

The chain carries TRBV7-3 and TRBJ1-1; D might be TRBD1 (6 bases). There are 14 residues in the CDR3. CDR1 and CDR2 from the germline V gene are SGHTA and FQGTGA. V was shortened by 0 bases and J by 3 bases, with 8 bases between the two germline ends. CDR3 bases: TGTGCCAGCAGCTTAACGGCAGGGGACACTGAAGCTTTCTTT. Amino acids: CASSLTAGDTEAFF.

This clonotype was seen more than once but under ten times. V and J are TRBV18 and TRBJ1-1; no clear D gene. The germline CDR1 and CDR2 sequences are KGHSH and LQKENI. Trimming shortened V by 0 bases and J by 0 bases, and 8 bases separated the two germline ends. The CDR3 is 15 residues long. The CDR3 is CASSPPSGMNTEAFF. Here the CDR3 DNA reads TGTGCCAGCTCACCACCAAGTGGGATGAACACTGAAGCTTTCTTT.

The gene calls are TRBV6-5 and TRBJ2-7; 10 nucleotides align to TRBD1. The length of the CDR3 is 15 residues. The trim removed 6 bases at V and 2 bases at J, leaving 7 bases unmatched. Per germline, CDR1 MNHEY and CDR2 SVGAGI. The CDR3 sequence is CASRKDRGHPYEQYF. CDR3 bases: TGTGCCAGCAGAAAAGACAGGGGGCATCCCTACGAGCAGTACTTC.

In this sample, this clonotype turned up a few times. This chain joins TRBV29-1 and TRBJ2-7; 7 bases align to TRBD1. The CDR3 sequence is 13 residues long. With V trimmed by 6 bases and J by 1 base, 6 bases remained unmatched. CDR1 and CDR2 from the germline V gene are SQVTM and ANQGSEA. The DNA of the CDR3 is TGCAGCGTAACAGGGGACCCATCCTACGAGCAGTACTTC. Translating it yields CSVTGDPSYEQYF.

This clonotype came up many times. The V and J genes are TRBV10-3 and TRBJ2-2; D ambiguous. The CDR3 contains 13 residues. V was clipped by 2 bases and J by 6 bases, with 7 bases between them. Per germline, CDR1 ENHRY and CDR2 SYGVKD. CDR3 region: CAISEVGPGELFF. The CDR3 region has the DNA TGTGCCATCAGTGAGGTGGGCCCCGGGGAGCTGTTTTTT.

This clonotype was seen many times. The junction departs from germline at one end; a sequencing error may be responsible. V gene TRBV5-1 combines with J gene TRBJ2-1; the match to TRBD1 covers 7 bases. This CDR3 is built from 14 residues. The germline V gene has CDR1 SGHRS and CDR2 YFSETQ. CDR3 DNA: TGTGCCAGCAGCCCCGGGACAGCCTACAATGAGCAGTTCTTC. This encodes CASSPGTAYNEQFF.

A few counts support this clonotype. The rearrangement uses TRBV7-2 and TRBJ2-7; possibly TRBD1 for D (6 bases). CDR1 and CDR2 (germline): SGHTA, FQGNSA. The CDR3 is 12 residues long. The ends were cut back, 5 bases at V and 3 bases at J, with 8 bases in the middle. The CDR3 reads CASSQGHYEQYF. The CDR3 coding sequence is TGTGCCAGCAGCCAGGGACACTACGAGCAGTACTTC.

CDR3 region: CASTEGAGGNYGYTF. DNA of the CDR3: TGTGCCAGCACTGAAGGGGCAGGGGGCAACTATGGCTACACCTTC. The chain joins TRBV6-6 to TRBJ1-2; 8 bases align to TRBD1. CDR3 length: 15 amino acids. Germline V gene lookup returns CDR1 MNHNY and CDR2 SVGAGI (reference sequence). J lost 2 bases, V lost 7 bases, and 9 bases had no gene match.